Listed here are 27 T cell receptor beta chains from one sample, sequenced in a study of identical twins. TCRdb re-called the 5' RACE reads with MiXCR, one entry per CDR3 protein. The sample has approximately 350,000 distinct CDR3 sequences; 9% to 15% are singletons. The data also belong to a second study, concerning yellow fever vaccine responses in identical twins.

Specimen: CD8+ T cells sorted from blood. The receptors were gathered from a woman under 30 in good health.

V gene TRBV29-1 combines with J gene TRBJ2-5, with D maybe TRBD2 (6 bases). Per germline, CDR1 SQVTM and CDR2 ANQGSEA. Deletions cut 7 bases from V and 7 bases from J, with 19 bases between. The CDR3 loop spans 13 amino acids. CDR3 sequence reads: CSGGDQGRRTQYF. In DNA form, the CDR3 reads TGCAGCGGCGGGGACCAGGGTAGACGGACCCAGTACTTC.

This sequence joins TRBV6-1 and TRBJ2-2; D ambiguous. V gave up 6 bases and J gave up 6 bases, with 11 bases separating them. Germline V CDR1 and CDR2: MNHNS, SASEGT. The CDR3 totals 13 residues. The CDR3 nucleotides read TGTGCCAGCAGCCCTATTTCTGCCGGGGAGCTGTTTTTT. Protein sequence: CASSPISAGELFF.

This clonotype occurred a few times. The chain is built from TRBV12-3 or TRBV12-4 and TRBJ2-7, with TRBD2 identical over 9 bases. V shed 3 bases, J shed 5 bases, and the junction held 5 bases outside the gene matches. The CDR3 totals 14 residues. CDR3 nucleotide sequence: TGTGCCAGCAGTTTGGGTAGCGGGAGCAACGAGCAGTACTTC. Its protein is CASSLGSGSNEQYF.

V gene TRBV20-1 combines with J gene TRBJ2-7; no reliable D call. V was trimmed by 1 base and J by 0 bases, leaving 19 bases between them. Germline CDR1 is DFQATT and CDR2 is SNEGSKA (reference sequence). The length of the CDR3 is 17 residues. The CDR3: CSARAYGPTKSSYEQYF. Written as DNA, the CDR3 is TGCAGTGCTAGAGCATACGGTCCTACCAAGAGCTCCTACGAGCAGTACTTC.

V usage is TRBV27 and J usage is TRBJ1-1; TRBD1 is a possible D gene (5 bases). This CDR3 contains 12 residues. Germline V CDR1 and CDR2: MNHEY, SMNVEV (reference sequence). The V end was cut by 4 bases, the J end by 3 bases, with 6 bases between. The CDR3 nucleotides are TGTGCCAGCAGTTCAGGGTACACTGAAGCTTTCTTT. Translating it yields CASSSGYTEAFF.

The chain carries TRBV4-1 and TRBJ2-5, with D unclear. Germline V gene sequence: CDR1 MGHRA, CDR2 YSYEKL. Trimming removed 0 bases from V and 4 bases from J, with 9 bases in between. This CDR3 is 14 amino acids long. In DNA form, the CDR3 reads TGCGCCAGCAGCCAAGAGGTGAGCAGAGAGACCCAGTACTTC. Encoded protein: CASSQEVSRETQYF.

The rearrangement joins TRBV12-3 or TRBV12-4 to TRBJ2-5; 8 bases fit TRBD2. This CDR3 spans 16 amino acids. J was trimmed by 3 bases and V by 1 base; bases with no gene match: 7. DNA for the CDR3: TGTGCCAGCAGTTTAGTAAGGCGGGGGGCCGAAGAGACCCAGTACTTC. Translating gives CASSLVRRGAEETQYF.

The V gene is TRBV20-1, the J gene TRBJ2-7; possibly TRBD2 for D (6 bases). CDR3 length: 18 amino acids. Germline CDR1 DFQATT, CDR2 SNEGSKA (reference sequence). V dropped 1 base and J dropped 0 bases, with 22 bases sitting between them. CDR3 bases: TGCAGTGCTAGAGCCACGGTCCTAGACGTGGGAGGCTCCTACGAGCAGTACTTC. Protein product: CSARATVLDVGGSYEQYF.

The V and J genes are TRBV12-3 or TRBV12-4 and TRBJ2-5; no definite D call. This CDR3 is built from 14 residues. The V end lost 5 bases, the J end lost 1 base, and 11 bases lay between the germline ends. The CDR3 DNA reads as TGTGCCAGCAGTCCCCTGACCTCCCAAGAGACCCAGTACTTC. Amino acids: CASSPLTSQETQYF.

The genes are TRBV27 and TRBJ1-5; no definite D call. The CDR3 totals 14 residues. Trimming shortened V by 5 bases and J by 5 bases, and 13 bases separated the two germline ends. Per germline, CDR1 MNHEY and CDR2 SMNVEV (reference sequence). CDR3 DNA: TGTGCCAGCAGTGCCCAATACAGTTATCAGCCCCAGCATTTT. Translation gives CASSAQYSYQPQHF.

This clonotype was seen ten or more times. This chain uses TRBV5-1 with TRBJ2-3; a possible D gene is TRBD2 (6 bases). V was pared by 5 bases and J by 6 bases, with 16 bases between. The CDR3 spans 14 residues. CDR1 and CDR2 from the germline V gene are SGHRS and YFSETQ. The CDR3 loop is CASRQRASGDTQYF. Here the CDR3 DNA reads TGCGCCAGCAGGCAGCGGGCTTCGGGGGATACGCAGTATTTT.

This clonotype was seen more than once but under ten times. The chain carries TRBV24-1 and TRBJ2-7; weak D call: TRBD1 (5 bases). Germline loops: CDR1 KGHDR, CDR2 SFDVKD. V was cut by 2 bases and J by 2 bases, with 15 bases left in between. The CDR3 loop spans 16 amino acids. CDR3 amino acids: CATSDSRTSDTYEQYF. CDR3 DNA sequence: TGTGCCACCAGTGATTCCCGGACATCGGATACCTACGAGCAGTACTTC.

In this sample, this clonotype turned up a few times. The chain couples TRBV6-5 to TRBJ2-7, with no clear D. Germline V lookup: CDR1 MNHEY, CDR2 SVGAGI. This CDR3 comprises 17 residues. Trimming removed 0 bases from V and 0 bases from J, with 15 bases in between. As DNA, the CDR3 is TGTGCCAGCAGTTACTCTGGTGCGGAAACCCTCTCCTACGAGCAGTACGTC. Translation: CASSYSGAETLSYEQYV.

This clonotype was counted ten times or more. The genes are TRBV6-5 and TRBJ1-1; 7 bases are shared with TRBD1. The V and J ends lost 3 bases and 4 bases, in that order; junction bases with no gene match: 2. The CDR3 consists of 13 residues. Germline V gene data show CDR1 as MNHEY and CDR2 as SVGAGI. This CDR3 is CASSYPGGTEAFF. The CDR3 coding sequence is TGTGCCAGCAGTTATCCAGGGGGCACTGAAGCTTTCTTT.

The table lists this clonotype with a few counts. In DNA, the CDR3 is TGCGCCAGCAGCTCACGGGGGGCTGGGGATGCCCAGTACTTC. Encoded protein: CASSSRGAGDAQYF. The J gene is TRBJ2-5, the V gene TRBV5-1; maybe TRBD2 (7 bases). The CDR3 totals 14 residues. Germline CDR1 is SGHRS and CDR2 is YFSETQ. The V end lost 3 bases, the J end lost 9 bases, and 18 bases lay between the germline ends. Combining the CDR3 with reference TRBV5-1 and TRBJ2-5 gives the whole variable domain KAGVTQTPRYLIKTRGQQVTLSCSPISGHRSVSWYQQTPGQGLQFLFEYFSETQRNKGNFPGRFSGRQFSNSRSEMNVSTLELGDSALYLCASSSRGAGDAQYFGPGTRLLVL.

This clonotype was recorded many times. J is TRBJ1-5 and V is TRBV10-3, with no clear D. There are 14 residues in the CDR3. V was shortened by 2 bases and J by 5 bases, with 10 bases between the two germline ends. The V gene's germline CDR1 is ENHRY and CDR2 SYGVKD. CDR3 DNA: TGTGCCATCAGTGAGCGTCAGGATGATCAGCCCCAGCATTTT. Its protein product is CAISERQDDQPQHF.

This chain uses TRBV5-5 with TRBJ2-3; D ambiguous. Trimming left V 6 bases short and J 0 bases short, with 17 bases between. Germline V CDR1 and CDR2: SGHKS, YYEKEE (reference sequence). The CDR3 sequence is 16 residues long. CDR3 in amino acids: CASTESGSTSTDTQYF. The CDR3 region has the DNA TGTGCCAGCACCGAGTCAGGATCTACTAGCACAGATACGCAGTATTTT. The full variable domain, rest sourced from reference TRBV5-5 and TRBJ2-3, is DAGVTQSPTHLIKTRGQQVTLRCSPISGHKSVSWYQQVLGQGPQFIFQYYEKEERGRGNFPDRFSARQFPNYSSELNVNALLLGDSALYLCASTESGSTSTDTQYFGPGTRLTVL.

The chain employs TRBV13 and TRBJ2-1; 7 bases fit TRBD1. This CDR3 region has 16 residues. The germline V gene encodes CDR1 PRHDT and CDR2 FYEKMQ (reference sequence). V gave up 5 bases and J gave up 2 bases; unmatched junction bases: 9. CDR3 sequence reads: CASSPPLGTAYNEQFF. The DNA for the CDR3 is TGTGCCAGCAGCCCCCCCCTCGGGACAGCCTACAATGAGCAGTTCTTC.

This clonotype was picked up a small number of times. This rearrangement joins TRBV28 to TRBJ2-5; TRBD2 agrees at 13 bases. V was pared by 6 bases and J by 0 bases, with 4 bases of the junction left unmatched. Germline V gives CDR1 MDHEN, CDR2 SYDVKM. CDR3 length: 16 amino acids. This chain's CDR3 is CASRETSGGYQETQYF. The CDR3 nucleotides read TGTGCCAGCAGGGAGACTAGCGGGGGGTACCAAGAGACCCAGTACTTC.

CDR3 nucleotides: TGTGCCAGCAGCCAACTCGCCGGGACTAGCGGGACCTACGAGCAGTACTTC. It codes for CASSQLAGTSGTYEQYF. This rearrangement joins TRBV7-6 to TRBJ2-7; 13 bases are a match to TRBD2. V trimming: 5 bases; J trimming: 2 bases; junction bases outside the gene matches: 9. The CDR3 covers 17 residues. Germline V CDR1 and CDR2: SGHVS, FNYEAQ. Supplemented by reference TRBV7-6 and TRBJ2-7, the full variable domain reads GAGVSQSPRYKVTKRGQDVALRCDPISGHVSLYWYRQALGQGPEFLTYFNYEAQQDKSGLPNDRFSAERPEGSISTLTIQRTEQRDSAMYRCASSQLAGTSGTYEQYFGPGTRLTVT.

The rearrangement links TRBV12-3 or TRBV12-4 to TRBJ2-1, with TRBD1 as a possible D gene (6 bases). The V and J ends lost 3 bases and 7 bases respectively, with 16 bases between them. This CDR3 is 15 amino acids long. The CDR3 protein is CASSFIQGEVNEQFF. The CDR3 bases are TGTGCCAGCAGTTTTATACAGGGAGAGGTGAATGAGCAGTTCTTC.

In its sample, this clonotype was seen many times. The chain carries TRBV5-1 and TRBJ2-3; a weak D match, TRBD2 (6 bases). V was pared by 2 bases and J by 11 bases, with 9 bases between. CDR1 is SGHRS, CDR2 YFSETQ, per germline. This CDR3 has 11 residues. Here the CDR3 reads CASSFQGGQYF. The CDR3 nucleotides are TGCGCCAGCAGCTTCCAGGGAGGGCAGTATTTT.

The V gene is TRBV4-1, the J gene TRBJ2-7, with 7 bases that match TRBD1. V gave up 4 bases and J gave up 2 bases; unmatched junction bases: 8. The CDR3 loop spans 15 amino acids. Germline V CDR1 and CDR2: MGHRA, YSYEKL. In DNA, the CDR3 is TGCGCCAGCAGCCGCTGGGACAGCCCAGCCTACGAGCAGTACTTC. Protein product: CASSRWDSPAYEQYF.

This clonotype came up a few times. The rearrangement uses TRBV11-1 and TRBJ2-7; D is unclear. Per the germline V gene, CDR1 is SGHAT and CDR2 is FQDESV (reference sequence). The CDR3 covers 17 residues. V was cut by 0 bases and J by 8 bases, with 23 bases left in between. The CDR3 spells CASSLAPIWRKTDQQYF. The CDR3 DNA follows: TGTGCCAGCAGCTTAGCTCCAATATGGCGGAAAACGGATCAGCAGTACTTC.

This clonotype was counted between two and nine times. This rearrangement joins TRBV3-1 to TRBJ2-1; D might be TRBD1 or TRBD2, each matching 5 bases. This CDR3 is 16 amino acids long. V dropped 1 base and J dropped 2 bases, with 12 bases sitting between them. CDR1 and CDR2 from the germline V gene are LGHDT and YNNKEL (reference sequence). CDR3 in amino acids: CASSQAGTAPYNEQFF. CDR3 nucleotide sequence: TGTGCCAGCAGCCAAGCCGGGACCGCCCCCTACAATGAGCAGTTCTTC.

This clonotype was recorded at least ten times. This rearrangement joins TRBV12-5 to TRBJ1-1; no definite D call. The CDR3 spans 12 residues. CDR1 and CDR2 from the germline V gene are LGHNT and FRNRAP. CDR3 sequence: CASGLGGTEAFF. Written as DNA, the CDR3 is TGTGCCAGCGGGTTGGGTGGAACTGAAGCTTTCTTT.

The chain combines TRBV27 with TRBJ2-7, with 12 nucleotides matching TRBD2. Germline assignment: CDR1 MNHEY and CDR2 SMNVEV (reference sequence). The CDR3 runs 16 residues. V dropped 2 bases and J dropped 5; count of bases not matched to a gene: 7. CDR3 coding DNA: TGTGCCAGCAGTTTAGGGCTAGCGGGAGGGGGGCACGAGCAGTACTTC. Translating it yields CASSLGLAGGGHEQYF.